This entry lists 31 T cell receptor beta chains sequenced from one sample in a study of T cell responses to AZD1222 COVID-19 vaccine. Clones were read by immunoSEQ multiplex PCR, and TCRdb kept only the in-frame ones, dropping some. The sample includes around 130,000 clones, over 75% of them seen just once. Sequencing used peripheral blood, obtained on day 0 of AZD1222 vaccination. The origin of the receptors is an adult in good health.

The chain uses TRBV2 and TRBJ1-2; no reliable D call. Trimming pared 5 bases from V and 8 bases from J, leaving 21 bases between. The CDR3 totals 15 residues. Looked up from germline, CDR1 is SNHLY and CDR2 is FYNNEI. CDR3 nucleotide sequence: TGTGCCAGCAGTTTACAGACCACCCTCTCGGAAGGCTACACCTTC. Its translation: CASSLQTTLSEGYTF.

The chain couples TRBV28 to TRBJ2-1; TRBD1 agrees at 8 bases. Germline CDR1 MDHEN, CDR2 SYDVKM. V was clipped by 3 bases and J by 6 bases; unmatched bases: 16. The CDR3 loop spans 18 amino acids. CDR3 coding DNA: TGTGCCAGCAGTTTGGTCCCTTTCCTCCGGGACAGGCTCAATGAGCAGTTCTTC. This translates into CASSLVPFLRDRLNEQFF. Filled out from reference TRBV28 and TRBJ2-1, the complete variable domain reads DVKVTQSSRYLVKRTGEKVFLECVQDMDHENMFWYRQDPGLGLRLIYFSYDVKMKEKGDIPEGYSVSREKKERFSLILESASTNQTSMYLCASSLVPFLRDRLNEQFFGPGTRLTVL.

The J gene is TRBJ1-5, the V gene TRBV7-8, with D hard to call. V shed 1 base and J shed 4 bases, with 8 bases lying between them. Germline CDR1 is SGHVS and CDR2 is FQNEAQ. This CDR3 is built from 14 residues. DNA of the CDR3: TGTGCCAGCAGCTTAGAGGCGGATAATCAGCCCCAGCATTTT. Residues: CASSLEADNQPQHF.

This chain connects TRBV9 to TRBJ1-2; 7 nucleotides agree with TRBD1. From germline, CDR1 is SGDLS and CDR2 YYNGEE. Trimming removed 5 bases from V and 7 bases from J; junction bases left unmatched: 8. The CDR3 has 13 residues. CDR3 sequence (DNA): TGTGCCAGCAGTAACAGGGGTCTCGTTGGCTACACCTTC. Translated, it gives CASSNRGLVGYTF.

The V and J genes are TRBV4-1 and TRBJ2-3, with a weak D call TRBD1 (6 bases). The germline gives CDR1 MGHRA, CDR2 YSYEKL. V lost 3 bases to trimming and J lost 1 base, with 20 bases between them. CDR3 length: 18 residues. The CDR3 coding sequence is TGCGCCAGCAGCCAGATCGGCACAGGGCGTGTGGGCACAGATACGCAGTATTTT. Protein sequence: CASSQIGTGRVGTDTQYF.

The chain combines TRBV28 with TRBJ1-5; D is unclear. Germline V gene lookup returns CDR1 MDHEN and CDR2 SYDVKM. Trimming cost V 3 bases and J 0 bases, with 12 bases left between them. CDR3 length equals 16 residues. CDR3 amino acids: CASSFRAAASNQPQHF. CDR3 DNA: TGTGCCAGCAGTTTCCGGGCGGCAGCTAGCAATCAGCCCCAGCATTTT.

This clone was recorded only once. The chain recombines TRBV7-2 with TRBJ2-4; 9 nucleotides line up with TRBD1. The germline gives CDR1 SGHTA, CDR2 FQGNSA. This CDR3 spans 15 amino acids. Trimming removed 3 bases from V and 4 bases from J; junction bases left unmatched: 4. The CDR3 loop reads CASSFRGQGKNIQYF. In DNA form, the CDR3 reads TGTGCCAGCAGCTTTAGGGGACAGGGAAAAAACATTCAGTACTTC.

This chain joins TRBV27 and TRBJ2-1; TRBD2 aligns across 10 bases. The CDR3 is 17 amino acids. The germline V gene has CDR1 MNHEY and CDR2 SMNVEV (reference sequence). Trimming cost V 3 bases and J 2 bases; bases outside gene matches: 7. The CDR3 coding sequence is TGTGCCAGCAGTTTCCTACCTAGCGGGAGAACCTACAATGAGCAGTTCTTC. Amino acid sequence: CASSFLPSGRTYNEQFF.

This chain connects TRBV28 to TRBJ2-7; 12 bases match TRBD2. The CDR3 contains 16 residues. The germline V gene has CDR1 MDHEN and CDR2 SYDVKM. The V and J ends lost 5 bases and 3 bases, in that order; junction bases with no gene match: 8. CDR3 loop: CASSLAGGRAFYEQYF. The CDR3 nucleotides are TGTGCCAGCAGTCTAGCGGGAGGGAGGGCCTTCTACGAGCAGTACTTC.

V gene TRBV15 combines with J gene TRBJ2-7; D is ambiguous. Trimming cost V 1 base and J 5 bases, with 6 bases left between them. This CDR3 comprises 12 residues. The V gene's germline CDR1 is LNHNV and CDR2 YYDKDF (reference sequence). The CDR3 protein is CATSRVRNEQYF. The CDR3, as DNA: TGTGCCACCAGCAGAGTCCGGAACGAGCAGTACTTC.

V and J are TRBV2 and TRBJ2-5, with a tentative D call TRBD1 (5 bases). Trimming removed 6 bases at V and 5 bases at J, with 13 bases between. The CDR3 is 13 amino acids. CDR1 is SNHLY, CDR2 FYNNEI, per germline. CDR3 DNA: TGTGCCAGCAGGGGCAGGGATCTGGAGACCCAGTACTTC. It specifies CASRGRDLETQYF.

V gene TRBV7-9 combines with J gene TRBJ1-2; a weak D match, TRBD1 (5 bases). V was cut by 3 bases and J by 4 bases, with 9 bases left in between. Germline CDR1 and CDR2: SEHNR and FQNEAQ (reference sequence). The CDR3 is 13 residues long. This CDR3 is CASSLAGPYGYTF. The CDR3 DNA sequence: TGTGCCAGCAGCTTGGCAGGGCCCTATGGCTACACCTTC.

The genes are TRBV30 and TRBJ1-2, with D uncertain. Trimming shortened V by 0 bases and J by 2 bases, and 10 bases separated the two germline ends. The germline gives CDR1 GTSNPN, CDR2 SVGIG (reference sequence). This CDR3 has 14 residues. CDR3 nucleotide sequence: TGTGCCTGGAGTGTACACAGAACCAACTATGGCTACACCTTC. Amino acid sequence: CAWSVHRTNYGYTF.

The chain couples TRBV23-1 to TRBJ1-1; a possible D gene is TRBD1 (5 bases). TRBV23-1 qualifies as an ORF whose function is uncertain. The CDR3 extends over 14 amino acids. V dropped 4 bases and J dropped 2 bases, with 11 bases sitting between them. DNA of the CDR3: TGCGCCAGCAGTCCGGGACTCTTAAACACTGAAGCTTTCTTT. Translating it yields CASSPGLLNTEAFF.

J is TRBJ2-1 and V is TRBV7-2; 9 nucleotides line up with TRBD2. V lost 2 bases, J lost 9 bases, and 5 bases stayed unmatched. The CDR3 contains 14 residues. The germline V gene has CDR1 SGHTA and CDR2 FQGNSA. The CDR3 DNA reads TGTGCCAGCAGCTTACTTGCGGGAGGGTTTGAGCAGTTCTTC. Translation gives CASSLLAGGFEQFF. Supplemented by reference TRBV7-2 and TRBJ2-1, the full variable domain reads GAGVSQSPSNKVTEKGKDVELRCDPISGHTALYWYRQSLGQGLEFLIYFQGNSAPDKSGLPSDRFSAERTGGSVSTLTIQRTQQEDSAVYLCASSLLAGGFEQFFGPGTRLTVL.

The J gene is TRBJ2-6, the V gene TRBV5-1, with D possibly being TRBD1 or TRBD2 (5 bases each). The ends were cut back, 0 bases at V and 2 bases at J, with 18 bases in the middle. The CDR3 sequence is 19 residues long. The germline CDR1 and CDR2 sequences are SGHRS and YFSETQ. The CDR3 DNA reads TGCGCCAGCAGCTTGGAAGGGGTGCCATTCGGGGCTGGGGCCAACGTCCTGACTTTC. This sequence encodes CASSLEGVPFGAGANVLTF.

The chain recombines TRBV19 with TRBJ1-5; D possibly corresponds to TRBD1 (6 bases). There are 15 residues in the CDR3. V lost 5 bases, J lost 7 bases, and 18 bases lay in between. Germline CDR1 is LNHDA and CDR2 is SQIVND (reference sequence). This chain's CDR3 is CASSARQASRQPQHF. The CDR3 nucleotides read TGTGCCAGTAGTGCCAGACAGGCCTCACGCCAGCCCCAGCATTTT.

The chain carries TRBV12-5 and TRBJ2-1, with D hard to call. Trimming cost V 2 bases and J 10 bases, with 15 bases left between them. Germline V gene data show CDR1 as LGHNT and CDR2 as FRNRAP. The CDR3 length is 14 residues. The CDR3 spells CASGLPRGSDEQFF. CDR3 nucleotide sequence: TGTGCTAGTGGTTTGCCTCGAGGATCCGACGAGCAGTTCTTC.

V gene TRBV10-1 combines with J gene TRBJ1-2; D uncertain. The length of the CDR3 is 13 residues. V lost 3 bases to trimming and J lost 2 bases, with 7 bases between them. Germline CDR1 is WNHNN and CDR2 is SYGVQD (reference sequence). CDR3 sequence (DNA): TGCGCCAGCAGTGATCAACCGAACTATGGCTACACCTTC. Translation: CASSDQPNYGYTF.

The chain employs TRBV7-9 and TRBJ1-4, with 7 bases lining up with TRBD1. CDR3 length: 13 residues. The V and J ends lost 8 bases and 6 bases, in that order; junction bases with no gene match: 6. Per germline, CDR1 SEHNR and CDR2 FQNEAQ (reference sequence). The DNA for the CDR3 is TGTGCCAGCCGAGACAGGGCCGATGAAAAACTGTTTTTT. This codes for CASRDRADEKLFF.

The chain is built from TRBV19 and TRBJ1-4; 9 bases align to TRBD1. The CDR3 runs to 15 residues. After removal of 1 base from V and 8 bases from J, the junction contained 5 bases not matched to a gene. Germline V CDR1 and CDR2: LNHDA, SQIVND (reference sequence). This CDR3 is CASSIGTGGGEKLFF. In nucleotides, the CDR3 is TGTGCCAGTAGTATAGGCACAGGGGGCGGAGAAAAACTGTTTTTT.

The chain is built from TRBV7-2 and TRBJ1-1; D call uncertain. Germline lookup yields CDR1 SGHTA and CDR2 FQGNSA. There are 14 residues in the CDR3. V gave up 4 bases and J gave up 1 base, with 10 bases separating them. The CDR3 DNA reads TGTGCCAGCAGCTCCCTAAACACGAACACTGAAGCTTTCTTT. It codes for CASSSLNTNTEAFF.

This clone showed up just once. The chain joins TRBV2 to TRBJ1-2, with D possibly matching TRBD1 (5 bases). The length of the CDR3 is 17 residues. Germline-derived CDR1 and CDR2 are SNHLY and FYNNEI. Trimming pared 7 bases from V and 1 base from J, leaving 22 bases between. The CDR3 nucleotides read TGTGCCAGCACTCTCCGGGGCGGACAAACCCGTAACTATGGCTACACCTTC. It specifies CASTLRGGQTRNYGYTF.

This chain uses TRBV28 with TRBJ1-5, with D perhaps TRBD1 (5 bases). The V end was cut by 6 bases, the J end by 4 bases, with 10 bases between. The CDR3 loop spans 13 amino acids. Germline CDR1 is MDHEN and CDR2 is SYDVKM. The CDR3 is CASRGTLNQPQHF. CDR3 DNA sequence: TGTGCCAGCAGAGGGACCCTGAATCAGCCCCAGCATTTT.

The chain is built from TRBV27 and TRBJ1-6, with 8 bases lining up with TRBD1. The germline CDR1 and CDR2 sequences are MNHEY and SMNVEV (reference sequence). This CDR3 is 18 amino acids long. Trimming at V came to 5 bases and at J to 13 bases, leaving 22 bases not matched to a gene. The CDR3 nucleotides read TGTGCCAGCAGTCCCCTGAACCCGTACAGGGGGAGCGACGATCCCCTCCACTTT. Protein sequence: CASSPLNPYRGSDDPLHF.

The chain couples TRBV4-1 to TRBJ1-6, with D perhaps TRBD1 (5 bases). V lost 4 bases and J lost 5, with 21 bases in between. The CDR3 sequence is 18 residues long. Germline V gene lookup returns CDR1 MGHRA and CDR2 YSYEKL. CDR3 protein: CASSPLLGRGSDNSPLHF. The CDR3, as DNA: TGCGCCAGCAGCCCCTTACTAGGGCGGGGCTCAGATAATTCACCCCTCCACTTT.

The DNA for the CDR3 is TGTGCCAGCAGCCCGACAGGGGGGTCCAGAGCCTCCTACACCTTC. Protein sequence: CASSPTGGSRASYTF. The gene calls are TRBV5-5 and TRBJ1-2; 9 nucleotides match TRBD1. The germline V gene has CDR1 SGHKS and CDR2 YYEKEE (reference sequence). J was trimmed by 10 bases and V by 4 bases; bases with no gene match: 14. The CDR3 length is 15 residues.

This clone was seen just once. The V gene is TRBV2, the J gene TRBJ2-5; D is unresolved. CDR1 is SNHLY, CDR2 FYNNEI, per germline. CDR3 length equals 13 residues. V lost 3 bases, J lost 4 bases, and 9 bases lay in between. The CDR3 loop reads CASSDARRETQYF. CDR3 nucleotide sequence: TGTGCCAGCAGTGACGCTAGGAGAGAGACCCAGTACTTC.

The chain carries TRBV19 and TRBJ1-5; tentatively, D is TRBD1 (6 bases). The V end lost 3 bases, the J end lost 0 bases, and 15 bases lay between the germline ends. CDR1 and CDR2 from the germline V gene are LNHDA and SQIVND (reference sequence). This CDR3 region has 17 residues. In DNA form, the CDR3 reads TGTGCCAGTAGTATTAAGGCGGACAGATATAGCAATCAGCCCCAGCATTTT. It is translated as CASSIKADRYSNQPQHF.

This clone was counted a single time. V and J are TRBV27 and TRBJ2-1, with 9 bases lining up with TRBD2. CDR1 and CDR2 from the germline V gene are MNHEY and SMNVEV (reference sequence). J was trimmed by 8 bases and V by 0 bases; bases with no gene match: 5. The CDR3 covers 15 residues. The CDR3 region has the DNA TGTGCCAGCAGTTTATCGCTAGCGGGGCTGGATGAGCAGTTCTTC. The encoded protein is CASSLSLAGLDEQFF.

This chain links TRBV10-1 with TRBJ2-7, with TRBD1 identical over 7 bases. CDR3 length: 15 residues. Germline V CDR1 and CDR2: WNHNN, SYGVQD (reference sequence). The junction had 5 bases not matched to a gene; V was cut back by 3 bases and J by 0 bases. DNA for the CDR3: TGCGCCAGCAGTGATTGGGACAGAACCTCCTACGAGCAGTACTTC. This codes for CASSDWDRTSYEQYF.